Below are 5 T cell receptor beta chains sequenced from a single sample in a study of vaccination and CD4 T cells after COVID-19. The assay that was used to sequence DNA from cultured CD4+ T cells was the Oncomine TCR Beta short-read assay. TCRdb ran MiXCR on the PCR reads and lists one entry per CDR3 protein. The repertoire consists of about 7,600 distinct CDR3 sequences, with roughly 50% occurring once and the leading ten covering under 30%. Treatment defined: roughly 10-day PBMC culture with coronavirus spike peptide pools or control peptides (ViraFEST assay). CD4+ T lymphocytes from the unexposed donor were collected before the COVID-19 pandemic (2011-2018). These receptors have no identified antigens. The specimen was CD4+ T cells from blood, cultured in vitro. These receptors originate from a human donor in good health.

The CDR3 reads CASSLVGTEAFF. The CDR3 bases are TGTGCCAGCAGTTTGGTGGGCACTGAAGCTTTCTTT. The chain employs TRBV12-3 or TRBV12-4 and TRBJ1-1, with unresolved D. This CDR3 contains 12 residues. Trimming took off 3 bases at V and 4 bases at J, with 6 bases between the two ends.

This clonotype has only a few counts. The DNA for the CDR3 is TGTGCCATCAGTGATGCCCCCTTTGGGAACTATGGCTACACCTTC. Its protein is CAISDAPFGNYGYTF. V gene TRBV10-3 combines with J gene TRBJ1-2; D gene uncertain. In germline, CDR1 is ENHRY, CDR2 SYGVKD. The V end lost 3 bases, the J end lost 2 bases, and 13 bases lay between the germline ends. The CDR3 has 15 amino acids.

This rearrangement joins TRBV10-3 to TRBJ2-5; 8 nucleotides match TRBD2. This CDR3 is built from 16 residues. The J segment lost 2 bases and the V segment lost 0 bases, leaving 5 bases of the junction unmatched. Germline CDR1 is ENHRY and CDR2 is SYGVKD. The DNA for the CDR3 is TGTGCCATCAGTGAGTCACTAGCGGAGGGACAAGAGACCCAGTACTTC. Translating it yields CAISESLAEGQETQYF.

CDR3 coding DNA: TGCAGTGCTAGATCCCCCCGGGACGGAGGGGTCTACAATGAGCAGTTCTTC. This encodes CSARSPRDGGVYNEQFF. V gene TRBV20-1 combines with J gene TRBJ2-1, with D maybe TRBD2 (6 bases). Germline V gene sequence: CDR1 DFQATT, CDR2 SNEGSKA (reference sequence). V was trimmed by 2 bases and J by 3 bases, leaving 20 bases between them. The CDR3 length is 17 residues.

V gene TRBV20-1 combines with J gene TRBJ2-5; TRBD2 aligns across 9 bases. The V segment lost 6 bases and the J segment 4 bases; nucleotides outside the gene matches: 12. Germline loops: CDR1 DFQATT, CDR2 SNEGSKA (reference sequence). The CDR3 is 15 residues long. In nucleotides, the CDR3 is TGCAGTGCCCTCATCCTAGCGGGAAGGATAGAGACCCAGTACTTC. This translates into CSALILAGRIETQYF.